This entry lists 25 T cell receptor beta chains sequenced from one sample in a study of beta chain features in type 1 diabetes. Isolated RNA was reverse transcribed in full, so expressed TCRB transcripts were sequenced. Only in-frame clones appear in the TCRdb table, and some are missing; sequencing was by immunoSEQ multiplex PCR. The sample includes some 280,000 clones, 14% of them seen just once. Study-level points and caveats: All four CD4+ subsets of Type 1 diabetes patients contained TCRB CDR3s that were moderately but significantly shorter.

Antigens of these TCRs are unknown. The material sequenced was naive CD4+ T cells from blood. These TCRs come from a man aged 30 to 39 with type 1 diabetes.

V is TRBV5-1 and J is TRBJ2-7; 10 nucleotides line up with TRBD1. The CDR3 contains 15 residues. V lost 4 bases to trimming and J lost 3 bases; unmatched junction nucleotides: 7. Germline CDR1 SGHRS, CDR2 YFSETQ. CDR3 DNA sequence: TGCGCCAGCAGCCCTGGACAGGGGGTGATCTACGAGCAGTACTTC. This codes for CASSPGQGVIYEQYF.

The chain links TRBV19 to TRBJ2-2; 7 bases fit TRBD2. There are 21 residues in the CDR3. The germline gives CDR1 LNHDA, CDR2 SQIVND (reference sequence). J was trimmed by 1 base and V by 3 bases; bases with no gene match: 20. CDR3 loop: CASSIPPRLAGVKGNTGELFF. The DNA of the CDR3 is TGTGCCAGTAGTATCCCCCCTCGGTTAGCGGGCGTAAAGGGGAACACCGGGGAGCTGTTTTTT.

The chain carries TRBV10-3 and TRBJ1-5; 7 positions match TRBD1. V was clipped by 6 bases and J by 4 bases; unmatched bases: 3. The CDR3 runs to 13 residues. The germline V gene has CDR1 ENHRY and CDR2 SYGVKD. The CDR3 spells CAIRGDSNQPQHF. As DNA, the CDR3 is TGTGCCATCAGAGGGGACAGTAATCAGCCCCAGCATTTT.

The CDR3 spells CASSQTGLNTEAFF. The DNA for the CDR3 is TGTGCCAGCAGCCAGACAGGCCTGAACACTGAAGCTTTCTTT. The chain employs TRBV28 and TRBJ1-1; D might be TRBD1 (6 bases). Trimming removed 6 bases at V and 0 bases at J, with 11 bases between. Germline CDR1 is MDHEN and CDR2 is SYDVKM. This CDR3 is built from 14 residues.

The table lists this clone with a few counts. The V gene is TRBV28, the J gene TRBJ2-1; TRBD2 matches at 8 bases. V lost 1 base to trimming and J lost 4 bases; unmatched junction nucleotides: 3. The CDR3 has 15 amino acids. Germline CDR1 and CDR2: MDHEN and SYDVKM. CDR3 sequence: CASSLLREGYNEQFF. The DNA of the CDR3 is TGTGCCAGCAGTTTATTACGGGAGGGGTACAATGAGCAGTTCTTC.

This clone was observed a few times. J is TRBJ2-1 and V is TRBV5-1; 13 bases align to TRBD2. After removal of 2 bases from V and 5 bases from J, the junction contained 7 bases not matched to a gene. Germline V gene data show CDR1 as SGHRS and CDR2 as YFSETQ. The CDR3 has 17 amino acids. The CDR3 reads CASSFRTSGGLDNEQFF. CDR3 DNA sequence: TGCGCCAGCAGCTTTCGGACTAGCGGGGGCTTGGACAATGAGCAGTTCTTC. Together with reference TRBV5-1 and TRBJ2-1, the CDR3 gives the full variable domain: KAGVTQTPRYLIKTRGQQVTLSCSPISGHRSVSWYQQTPGQGLQFLFEYFSETQRNKGNFPGRFSGRQFSNSRSEMNVSTLELGDSALYLCASSFRTSGGLDNEQFFGPGTRLTVL.

The rearrangement links TRBV5-1 to TRBJ1-1, with D possibly being TRBD1 (6 bases). CDR3 length: 16 residues. Trimming pared 4 bases from V and 5 bases from J, leaving 21 bases between. In germline, CDR1 is SGHRS, CDR2 YFSETQ. CDR3 nucleotides: TGCGCCAGCAGCACCCAGGGGCCCCCTTTGGGGACTGAAGCTTTCTTT. Translated: CASSTQGPPLGTEAFF.

This clone has more than one count but fewer than ten. The chain carries TRBV15 and TRBJ2-3, with a possible D match to TRBD1 (6 bases). CDR1 and CDR2 (germline): LNHNV, YYDKDF (reference sequence). V was shortened by 2 bases and J by 4 bases, with 13 bases between the two germline ends. The CDR3 covers 15 residues. The CDR3 region is CATSRLTGSADTQYF. The CDR3 DNA is TGTGCCACCAGCAGATTAACAGGGTCGGCAGATACGCAGTATTTT.

The chain is built from TRBV7-2 and TRBJ2-3, with D unclear. Germline V gene data show CDR1 as SGHTA and CDR2 as FQGNSA. CDR3 size: 12 residues. Trimming removed 2 bases from V and 6 bases from J, with 6 bases in between. CDR3 protein: CASSLIGDTQYF. The CDR3 nucleotides are TGTGCCAGCAGCTTAATCGGGGATACGCAGTATTTT. The entire variable domain, with the rest obtained from reference TRBV7-2 and TRBJ2-3, is as follows: GAGVSQSPSNKVTEKGKDVELRCDPISGHTALYWYRQSLGQGLEFLIYFQGNSAPDKSGLPSDRFSAERTGGSVSTLTIQRTQQEDSAVYLCASSLIGDTQYFGPGTRLTVL.

This clone was counted only a few times. The chain combines TRBV28 with TRBJ2-7; TRBD1 matches 7 bases. CDR1 and CDR2 from the germline V gene are MDHEN and SYDVKM. The CDR3 runs 14 residues. The J segment lost 2 bases and the V segment lost 6 bases, leaving 7 bases of the junction unmatched. CDR3: CASRPRQGPYEQYF. The CDR3 DNA is TGTGCCAGCAGGCCCCGACAGGGCCCCTACGAGCAGTACTTC.

The gene calls are TRBV2 and TRBJ1-5; a weak D match, TRBD1 (6 bases). CDR1 and CDR2 from the germline V gene are SNHLY and FYNNEI. The germline V and J ends were trimmed by 5 bases and 2 bases, with 10 bases remaining between them. The CDR3 consists of 14 residues. The CDR3 loop is CASSLTGGNQPQHF. The CDR3 nucleotides are TGTGCCAGCAGTTTGACAGGAGGCAATCAGCCCCAGCATTTT.

The chain carries TRBV5-6 and TRBJ2-7; D may be TRBD2 (6 bases). The CDR3 is 14 amino acids. The germline V and J ends were trimmed by 5 bases and 2 bases, with 14 bases remaining between them. Germline V gene sequence: CDR1 SGHDT, CDR2 YYEEEE. The CDR3 DNA sequence: TGTGCCAGCAGGGGGACTGGGAATACCTACGAGCAGTACTTC. This codes for CASRGTGNTYEQYF.

This CDR3 is CASSFKQGSLFGEQFF. DNA for the CDR3: TGTGCCAGCAGCTTTAAACAGGGATCCCTCTTCGGTGAGCAGTTCTTC. J is TRBJ2-1 and V is TRBV5-6; D might be TRBD1 (6 bases). This CDR3 has 16 amino acids. CDR1 SGHDT and CDR2 YYEEEE come from the germline V gene. The V end was cut by 2 bases, the J end by 9 bases, with 21 bases between.

This clone was observed a handful of times. The rearrangement uses TRBV28 and TRBJ2-6, with a weak D call TRBD2 (5 bases). CDR1 and CDR2 from the germline V gene are MDHEN and SYDVKM. V was trimmed by 2 bases and J by 6 bases, leaving 14 bases between them. The CDR3 covers 16 residues. CDR3 sequence (DNA): TGTGCCAGCAGTTTAAATCAAGGCGGACTGGCCAACGTCCTGACTTTC. This gives the protein CASSLNQGGLANVLTF.

This clone has a handful of counts. The rearrangement uses TRBV28 and TRBJ2-7, with a possible D match to TRBD1 (5 bases). CDR3 length: 12 amino acids. Germline values: CDR1 MDHEN, CDR2 SYDVKM. V gave up 6 bases and J gave up 6 bases, with 12 bases separating them. The CDR3, as DNA: TGTGCCAGCAGAGGGGCACCCTTCGAGCAGTACTTC. This codes for CASRGAPFEQYF.

The CDR3 DNA reads TGTGCCAGCAGCTTACCGATGAAGCATGGCTACACCTTC. Translated, it gives CASSLPMKHGYTF. V is TRBV5-6 and J is TRBJ1-2; D is uncertain. Per germline, CDR1 SGHDT and CDR2 YYEEEE. Trimming shortened V by 2 bases and J by 6 bases, and 11 bases separated the two germline ends. The CDR3 covers 13 residues.

The chain recombines TRBV7-9 with TRBJ2-2, with TRBD2 identical over 8 bases. The germline V gene encodes CDR1 SEHNR and CDR2 FQNEAQ (reference sequence). The CDR3 extends over 18 amino acids. J lost 0 bases, V lost 5 bases, and 11 bases had no gene match. The CDR3 DNA sequence: TGTGCCAGCAGCCACCCCATTGCGGGAGGAGCGAACACCGGGGAGCTGTTTTTT. Protein: CASSHPIAGGANTGELFF. Full variable domain (missing parts from reference TRBV7-9 and TRBJ2-2): DTGVSQNPRHKITKRGQNVTFRCDPISEHNRLYWYRQTLGQGPEFLTYFQNEAQLEKSRLLSDRFSAERPKGSFSTLEIQRTEQGDSAMYLCASSHPIAGGANTGELFFGEGSRLTVL.

The V and J genes are TRBV30 and TRBJ2-1; perhaps TRBD2 as D (6 bases). The CDR3 loop spans 15 amino acids. Trimming removed 2 bases at V and 10 bases at J, with 21 bases between. The V gene's germline CDR1 is GTSNPN and CDR2 SVGIG (reference sequence). The CDR3 DNA sequence: TGTGCCTGGAGTTCGAAAGCGGGCCCCCGGGGGGAGCAGTTCTTC. Protein: CAWSSKAGPRGEQFF.

The rearrangement links TRBV4-2 to TRBJ2-2, with TRBD2 matching over 8 bases. This CDR3 has 16 residues. V dropped 0 bases and J dropped 3; count of bases not matched to a gene: 3. Germline CDR1 is LGHNA and CDR2 is YNFKEQ. This chain's CDR3 is CASSQELAAYTGELFF. DNA of the CDR3: TGTGCCAGCAGCCAAGAACTAGCGGCGTACACCGGGGAGCTGTTTTTT.

This chain joins TRBV7-8 and TRBJ1-1, with D possibly being TRBD1 (5 bases). This CDR3 is built from 14 residues. Germline V gives CDR1 SGHVS, CDR2 FQNEAQ. Trimming left V 4 bases short and J 4 bases short, with 13 bases between. The CDR3 DNA is TGTGCCAGCAGCTACGTCCAGGGTGCCACTGAAGCTTTCTTT. Translating it yields CASSYVQGATEAFF.

This clone was picked up a small number of times. The CDR3 region has the DNA TGTGCCAGTAGTATAGCGCCGAGCTCCTACAATGAGCAGTTCTTC. As protein: CASSIAPSSYNEQFF. V gene TRBV19 combines with J gene TRBJ2-1; no reliable D call. Between the trimmed V and J ends, which lost 1 base and 0 bases, there was a span of 7 bases. The CDR3 is 15 residues long. CDR1 LNHDA and CDR2 SQIVND come from the germline V gene (reference sequence).

Here the CDR3 DNA reads TGTGCCAGCAGCGTAGGTCTAGCGAAGACAGATACGCAGTATTTT. Translating it yields CASSVGLAKTDTQYF. This chain connects TRBV9 to TRBJ2-3, with a possible D match to TRBD2 (6 bases). The CDR3 has 15 residues. Germline-derived CDR1 and CDR2 are SGDLS and YYNGEE. With 0 bases removed from V and 3 bases from J, the gap between germline ends came to 11 bases.

The gene calls are TRBV7-2 and TRBJ1-1, with D unresolved. CDR1 and CDR2 from the germline V gene are SGHTA and FQGNSA. The CDR3 runs 15 residues. V dropped 0 bases and J dropped 1 base, with 9 bases sitting between them. In DNA, the CDR3 is TGTGCCAGCAGCTTAGCGCAGGCGGGGAACACTGAAGCTTTCTTT. Its protein is CASSLAQAGNTEAFF.

This clone was seen a handful of times. The V call is TRBV16, the J call TRBJ1-2; 7 bases match TRBD1. Germline CDR1 and CDR2: KGHSY and FQNENV. CDR3 length equals 16 residues. V was clipped by 2 bases and J by 4 bases; unmatched bases: 10. DNA of the CDR3: TGTGCCAGCAGCCAAGAAGTGGACAGGCTACGCTATGGCTACACCTTC. Translation: CASSQEVDRLRYGYTF.

This clone was seen a few times. The rearrangement joins TRBV5-4 to TRBJ2-5; 10 bases agree with TRBD2. V trimming: 3 bases; J trimming: 5 bases; junction bases outside the gene matches: 7. The CDR3 has 15 residues. CDR1 and CDR2 (germline): SGHNT, YYREEE (reference sequence). The CDR3 bases are TGTGCCAGCAGCTCCGGGACTAGCGAGAGGGAGACCCAGTACTTC. This gives the protein CASSSGTSERETQYF.